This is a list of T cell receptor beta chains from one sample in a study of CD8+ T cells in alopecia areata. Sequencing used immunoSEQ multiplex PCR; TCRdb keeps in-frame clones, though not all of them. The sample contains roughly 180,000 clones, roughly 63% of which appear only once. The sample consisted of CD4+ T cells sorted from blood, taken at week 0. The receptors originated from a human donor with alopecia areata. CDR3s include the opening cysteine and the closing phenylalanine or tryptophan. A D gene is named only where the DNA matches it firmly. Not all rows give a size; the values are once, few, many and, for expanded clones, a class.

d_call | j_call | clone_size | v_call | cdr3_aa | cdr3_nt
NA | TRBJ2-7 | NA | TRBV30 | CAWKRPYEQYF | TGTGCCTGGAAGCGGCCCTACGAGCAGTACTTC
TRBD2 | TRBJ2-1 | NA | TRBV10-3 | CAIRNPGLAGNEQFF | TGTGCCATCAGGAACCCGGGACTAGCTGGCAATGAGCAGTTCTTC
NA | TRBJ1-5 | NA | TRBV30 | CAWRAGLDQPQHF | TGTGCCTGGAGGGCAGGGTTGGATCAGCCCCAGCATTTT
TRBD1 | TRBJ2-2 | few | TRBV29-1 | CSARQGITGELFF | TGCAGCGCCCGACAGGGTATAACCGGGGAGCTGTTTTTT
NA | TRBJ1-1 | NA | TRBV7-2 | CASSLRLTEAFF | TGTGCCAGCAGCTTAAGGCTGACTGAAGCTTTCTTT
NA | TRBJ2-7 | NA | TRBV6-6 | CASSYGYGTAEREQYF | TGTGCCAGCAGTTACGGGTACGGGACCGCGGAGCGTGAGCAGTACTTC
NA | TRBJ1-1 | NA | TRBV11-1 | CASSRKQNTEAFF | TGTGCCAGCAGCCGTAAACAGAACACTGAAGCTTTCTTT
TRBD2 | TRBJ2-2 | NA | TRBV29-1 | CSVEGLAGGATGELFF | TGCAGCGTTGAAGGACTAGCGGGGGGCGCCACCGGGGAGCTGTTTTTT
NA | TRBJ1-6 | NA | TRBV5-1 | CASSSDGYNSPLHF | TGCGCCAGCAGTTCTGACGGGTATAATTCACCCCTCCACTTT
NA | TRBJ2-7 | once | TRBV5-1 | CASSLAGQSYEQYF | TGCGCCAGCAGCTTGGCCGGCCAGTCCTACGAGCAGTACTTC
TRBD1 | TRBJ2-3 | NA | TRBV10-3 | CAIKGTDTDTQYF | TGTGCCATCAAAGGGACAGACACAGATACGCAGTATTTT
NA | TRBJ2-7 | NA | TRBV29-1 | CSVAPKPYEQYF | TGCAGCGTTGCTCCTAAGCCCTACGAGCAGTACTTC
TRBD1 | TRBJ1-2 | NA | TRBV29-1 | CSVEATGEDYGYTF | TGCAGCGTTGAAGCGACAGGGGAGGACTATGGCTACACCTTC
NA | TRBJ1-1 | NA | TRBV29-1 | CSVEQVGGYGEAFF | TGCAGCGTTGAACAGGTCGGGGGCTATGGTGAAGCTTTCTTT
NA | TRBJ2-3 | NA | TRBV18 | CASSRNEKDTQYF | TGTGCCAGCTCACGGAACGAAAAAGATACGCAGTATTTT
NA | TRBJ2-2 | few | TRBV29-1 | CSALREELFF | TGCAGCGCTCTAAGGGAGGAGCTGTTTTTT
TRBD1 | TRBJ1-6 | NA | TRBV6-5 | CASGIRDRYSPLHF | TGTGCCAGCGGTATCCGGGACAGATATTCACCCCTCCACTTT
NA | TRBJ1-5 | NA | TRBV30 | CAWSDGTGGGGPQHF | TGTGCCTGGAGTGACGGGACCGGGGGAGGTGGGCCCCAGCATTTT
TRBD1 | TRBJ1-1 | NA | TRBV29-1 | CSVQTGEEGTEAFF | TGCAGCGTCCAGACAGGGGAGGAGGGCACTGAAGCTTTCTTT
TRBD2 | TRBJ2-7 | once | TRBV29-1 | CSVFTSGGYEQYF | TGCAGCGTGTTCACTAGCGGGGGCTACGAGCAGTACTTC
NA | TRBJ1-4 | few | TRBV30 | CAWSSHRQVEKLFF | TGTGCCTGGAGTTCTCACCGACAGGTCGAAAAACTGTTTTTT
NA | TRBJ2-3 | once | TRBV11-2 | CASSLDVSRDSGDTQYF | TGTGCCAGCAGCTTAGATGTTAGCAGGGATTCAGGGGATACGCAGTATTTT
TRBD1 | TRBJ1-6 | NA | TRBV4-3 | CASSQNLQGAYSPLHF | TGCGCCAGCAGCCAGAACCTACAGGGGGCCTATTCACCCCTCCACTTT
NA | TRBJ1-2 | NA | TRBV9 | CASSVQGDYGYTF | TGTGCCAGCAGCGTACAGGGCGACTATGGCTACACCTTC
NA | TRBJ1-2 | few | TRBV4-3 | CASSQVVQADYGYTF | TGCGCCAGCAGCCAAGTCGTGCAGGCTGACTATGGCTACACCTTC
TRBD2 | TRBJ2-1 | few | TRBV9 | CASSVARGGEQFF | TGTGCCAGCAGCGTAGCTCGGGGGGGAGAGCAGTTCTTC
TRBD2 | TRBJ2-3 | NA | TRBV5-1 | CASSLAGRGSTDTQYF | TGCGCCAGCAGCTTGGCCGGGCGGGGGAGCACAGATACGCAGTATTTT
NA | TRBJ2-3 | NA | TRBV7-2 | CASSLRVHTDTQYF | TGTGCCAGCAGCTTACGGGTCCACACAGATACGCAGTATTTT
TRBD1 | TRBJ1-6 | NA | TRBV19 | CASSARTGEGSPLHF | TGTGCCAGTAGTGCGCGGACAGGGGAAGGCTCACCCCTCCACTTT
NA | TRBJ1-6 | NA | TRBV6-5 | CASSSPPHHF | TGTGCCAGCAGTTCTCCCCCCCACCACTTT
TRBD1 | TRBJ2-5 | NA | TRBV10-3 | CAISAGTGGKETQYF | TGTGCCATCAGTGCCGGGACAGGGGGCAAGGAGACCCAGTACTTC
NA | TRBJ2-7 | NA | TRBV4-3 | CASSQDFQGGEQYF | TGCGCCAGCAGCCAAGACTTCCAGGGGGGCGAGCAGTACTTC
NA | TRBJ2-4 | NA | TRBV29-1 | CSVLQDSWDIQYF | TGCAGCGTCCTTCAGGACTCTTGGGACATTCAGTACTTC
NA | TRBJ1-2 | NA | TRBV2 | CASNKGGNYGYTF | TGTGCCAGCAACAAGGGCGGAAACTATGGCTACACCTTC
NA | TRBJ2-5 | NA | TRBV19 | CASSIVGQQETQYF | TGTGCCAGTAGTATCGTGGGGCAGCAAGAGACCCAGTACTTC
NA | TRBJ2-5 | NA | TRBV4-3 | CASSQGPKETQYF | TGCGCCAGCAGCCAAGGGCCTAAAGAGACCCAGTACTTC
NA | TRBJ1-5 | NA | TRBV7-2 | CASSIRGNQPQHF | TGTGCCAGCAGCATTCGGGGGAATCAGCCCCAGCATTTT
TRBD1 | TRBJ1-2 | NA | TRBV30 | CAWKLRDRANYGYTF | TGTGCCTGGAAACTCCGGGACAGGGCTAACTATGGCTACACCTTC
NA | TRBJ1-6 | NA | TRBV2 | CATPGRQGNSPLHF | TGTGCCACTCCTGGCCGGCAGGGTAATTCACCCCTCCACTTT
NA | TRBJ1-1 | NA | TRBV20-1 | CSLRLNTEAFF | TGCAGCCTCCGTTTGAACACTGAAGCTTTCTTT
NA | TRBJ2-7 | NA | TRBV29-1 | CSVEVAPYEQYF | TGCAGCGTTGAAGTAGCCCCCTACGAGCAGTACTTC
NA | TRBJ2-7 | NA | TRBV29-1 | CSVIEGAYEQYF | TGCAGCGTAATAGAGGGAGCGTACGAGCAGTACTTC
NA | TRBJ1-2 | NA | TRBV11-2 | CASRSGAEDRGYTF | TGTGCCAGCAGGAGCGGCGCCGAAGACAGGGGCTACACCTTC
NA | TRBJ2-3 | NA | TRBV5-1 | CASNSQTSDTQYF | TGCGCCAGCAACTCGCAAACATCAGATACGCAGTATTTT
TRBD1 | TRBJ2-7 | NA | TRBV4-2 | CASSRLTGLSHEQYF | TGTGCCAGCAGCCGTTTGACAGGGTTATCCCACGAGCAGTACTTC
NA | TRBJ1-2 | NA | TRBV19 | CASSILSIRGIYGYTF | TGTGCCAGTAGTATTTTAAGTATCCGGGGGATCTATGGCTACACCTTC